This T cell receptor beta chain was observed in a study of cytomegalovirus exposure and HLA in healthy donors. Germline V gene lookup returns CDR1 SGHTS and CDR2 YDEGEE. This CDR3 region has 13 residues. The junction had 4 bases not matched to a gene; V was cut back by 2 bases and J by 7 bases. The PCR contained 60 Vbeta and 13 Jbeta primers. TCRdb's copy holds only in-frame clones and misses some; the assay was immunoSEQ multiplex PCR. The sample consists of about 150,000 clones, 78% of them appearing once. The clonotype comes from a woman aged 45 to 65 in good health and CMV-seropositive. Sequenced input: PBMCs. The rearrangement uses TRBV5-8 and TRBJ1-2, with 8 bases that match TRBD1. This chain's CDR3 is CASSFQGAPGYTF. CDR3 nucleotides: TGTGCCAGCAGCTTTCAGGGGGCGCCTGGCTACACCTTC.